The present entry profiles one TCR beta chain with its context. Here immunoSEQ multiplex PCR was the method, and the copy in TCRdb shows in-frame clones only, minus some. The repertoire holds some 77,000 clones, with 90% to 95% as singletons. The data were taken from a study of technical replicates of blood from several donors. The CDR3 is 13 amino acids. Germline V CDR1 and CDR2: MNHEY, SVGAGI. V dropped 5 bases and J dropped 0 bases, with 7 bases sitting between them. The clonotype was recovered from a human donor in good health. The rearrangement links TRBV6-5 to TRBJ1-2; D not resolved. Sequencing input: T cells isolated from PBMCs. This CDR3 is CASSPSPNYGYTF. The CDR3 coding sequence is TGTGCCAGCAGTCCCTCCCCTAACTATGGCTACACCTTC.